The 25 T cell receptor beta chains below were found in one sample sequenced in a study of T cells after yellow fever vaccination. TCRdb re-called the 5' RACE reads with MiXCR, one entry per CDR3 protein. The data contain hundreds of thousands of distinct CDR3 sequences, over 4% of them seen just once; the ten biggest clones take up about 26%. The sample in question was PBMCs, obtained 5 days after the yellow fever booster vaccination. Receptor source: a man between 18 and 29 years old who received the YFV17D yellow fever vaccine.

This chain joins TRBV5-1 and TRBJ1-1; 7 nucleotides match TRBD1. The V segment lost 0 bases and the J segment 9 bases; nucleotides outside the gene matches: 11. The CDR3 has 15 amino acids. CDR1 SGHRS and CDR2 YFSETQ come from the germline V gene. The CDR3 protein is CASSLDRQGDGKAFF. CDR3 DNA: TGCGCCAGCAGCTTGGATAGGCAGGGGGACGGTAAAGCTTTCTTT. The whole variable domain, filled in from reference TRBV5-1 and TRBJ1-1, reads KAGVTQTPRYLIKTRGQQVTLSCSPISGHRSVSWYQQTPGQGLQFLFEYFSETQRNKGNFPGRFSGRQFSNSRSEMNVSTLELGDSALYLCASSLDRQGDGKAFFGQGTRLTVV.

This clonotype has only a few counts. The V and J genes are TRBV6-5 and TRBJ2-3; D is perhaps TRBD1 (7 bases). The V gene's germline CDR1 is MNHEY and CDR2 SVGAGI. The CDR3 covers 15 residues. The V and J ends lost 2 bases and 1 base respectively, with 10 bases between them. The CDR3 nucleotides are TGTGCCAGCAGTTACACAGGGGAGGGCACAGATACGCAGTATTTT. The encoded protein is CASSYTGEGTDTQYF.

This clonotype was recorded a few times. CDR3 DNA sequence: TGTGCCAGCAGCTTGCCTGGGGCGCTTGAGCAGTACTTC. Residues: CASSLPGALEQYF. This chain connects TRBV5-4 to TRBJ2-7; tentative D call: TRBD1 (5 bases). This CDR3 spans 13 amino acids. CDR1 is SGHNT and CDR2 is YYREEE in the germline V gene (reference sequence). V was pared by 1 base and J by 7 bases, with 12 bases between.

This clonotype has more than one count but fewer than ten. The V gene is TRBV2, the J gene TRBJ2-3; either TRBD1 or TRBD2 may supply D (5 bases each). Trimming shortened V by 5 bases and J by 9 bases, and 12 bases separated the two germline ends. CDR3 length: 12 residues. Germline CDR1 reads SNHLY; CDR2 reads FYNNEI. CDR3: CASSTFGTTQYF. The CDR3 bases are TGTGCCAGCAGTACTTTCGGGACGACGCAGTATTTT.

This chain uses TRBV6-2 or TRBV6-3 with TRBJ2-1; perhaps D is TRBD1 or TRBD2 (5 bases each). Germline loops: CDR1 MNHEY, CDR2 SVGEGT. The CDR3 spans 14 residues. Trimming stripped 2 bases from V and 9 bases from J, with 14 bases between. The chain's CDR3 is CASSYGTAGGEQFF. CDR3 sequence (DNA): TGTGCCAGCAGTTACGGGACGGCGGGCGGTGAGCAGTTCTTC.

This clonotype has more than one count but fewer than ten. The rearrangement uses TRBV7-2 and TRBJ2-5, with a possible D match to TRBD1 (7 bases). In germline, CDR1 is SGHTA, CDR2 FQGNSA. V gave up 3 bases and J gave up 1 base, with 18 bases separating them. This CDR3 has 17 amino acids. The CDR3 loop is CASSFEPGGPRQETQYF. CDR3 in DNA: TGTGCCAGCAGCTTTGAGCCAGGGGGGCCTCGCCAAGAGACCCAGTACTTC. Combining the CDR3 with reference TRBV7-2 and TRBJ2-5 gives the whole variable domain GAGVSQSPSNKVTEKGKDVELRCDPISGHTALYWYRQSLGQGLEFLIYFQGNSAPDKSGLPSDRFSAERTGGSVSTLTIQRTQQEDSAVYLCASSFEPGGPRQETQYFGPGTRLLVL.

This clonotype was seen more than once but under ten times. The chain uses TRBV11-2 and TRBJ1-2; TRBD1 matches at 8 bases. The CDR3 contains 16 residues. Trimming removed 1 base from V and 1 base from J; junction bases left unmatched: 5. Germline CDR1 SGHAT, CDR2 FQNNGV. The CDR3, as DNA: TGTGCCAGCAGCTTAGGAGGGACAGGCCTTAACTATGGCTACACCTTC. Amino acid sequence: CASSLGGTGLNYGYTF.

Worth noting for this clonotype: One end of the junction is discordant with germline, which a read error may explain. This sequence joins TRBV18 and TRBJ2-3, with 9 nucleotides matching TRBD1. Germline-derived CDR1 and CDR2 are KGHSH and LQKENI. CDR3 size: 15 residues. CDR3 amino acids: CASSPPTGGRDTQYF. The CDR3 region has the DNA TGTGCCAGCTCCCCACCGACAGGGGGACGAGATACGCAGTATTTT.

This clonotype was counted between two and nine times. A junction boundary mismatches the germline segment, possibly from a read error. The chain has TRBV6-1 and TRBJ1-5; D is undetermined. CDR3 size: 14 residues. Germline values: CDR1 MNHNS, CDR2 SASEGT. The chain's CDR3 is CASRPEYSNHPQHF. CDR3 in DNA: TGTGCCAGCAGGCCGGAGTATAGCAATCACCCCCAGCATTTT.

This clonotype was picked up a small number of times. CDR3 region: CASSGGGGQKYEQYV. Here the CDR3 DNA reads TGTGCCAGCAGCGGGGGTGGAGGACAGAAATACGAGCAGTACGTC. The J gene is TRBJ2-7, the V gene TRBV5-4, with TRBD1 as a possible D gene (6 bases). Trimming took 4 bases from V and 4 from J, leaving 18 bases between them. The CDR3 runs 15 residues. The germline CDR1 and CDR2 sequences are SGHNT and YYREEE (reference sequence).

The chain combines TRBV11-2 with TRBJ2-5; TRBD2 matches at 12 bases. CDR1 and CDR2 from the germline V gene are SGHAT and FQNNGV. The CDR3 sequence is 14 residues long. J lost 13 bases, V lost 1 base, and 7 bases had no gene match. The CDR3 region is CASSLVPSGGARYF. Here the CDR3 DNA reads TGTGCCAGCAGCTTAGTCCCTAGCGGGGGGGCCCGGTACTTC.

This CDR3 is CASSRDRGGNTIYF. CDR3 nucleotides: TGCGCCAGCAGCCGCGACAGGGGCGGAAACACCATATATTTT. The chain has TRBV4-3 and TRBJ1-3; 8 nucleotides line up with TRBD1. The germline V gene has CDR1 LGHNA and CDR2 YSLEER. The CDR3 has 14 amino acids. Germline trimming cut 4 bases from V and 4 bases from J; bases unmatched to any gene: 3.

In its sample, this clonotype was seen many times. The chain links TRBV5-5 to TRBJ2-7; D might be TRBD2 (5 bases). The CDR3 runs 15 residues. CDR1 is SGHKS and CDR2 is YYEKEE in the germline V gene (reference sequence). V was clipped by 4 bases and J by 6 bases, with 20 bases between them. The CDR3 DNA reads as TGTGCCAGCAGCCCGGGGAATCGACGGCCCTCCGAGCAGTACGTC. This encodes CASSPGNRRPSEQYV.

J is TRBJ2-1 and V is TRBV5-1; the match to TRBD2 covers 7 bases. V lost 6 bases to trimming and J lost 4 bases; unmatched junction nucleotides: 13. The CDR3 spans 16 residues. CDR1 is SGHRS and CDR2 is YFSETQ in the germline V gene. CDR3 DNA: TGCGCCAGCATACTCACGGCTAGCGGCGGATACAATGAGCAGTTCTTC. As protein: CASILTASGGYNEQFF.

This clonotype was observed a few times. V usage is TRBV2 and J usage is TRBJ2-7, with a tentative D call TRBD2 (5 bases). There are 13 residues in the CDR3. CDR1 and CDR2 (germline): SNHLY, FYNNEI. V shed 4 bases and J shed 3 bases, with 10 bases lying between them. The CDR3 nucleotides read TGTGCCAGCAGTGGAGCTGACTACTACGAGCAGTACGTC. Encoded protein: CASSGADYYEQYV.

The chain couples TRBV12-3 or TRBV12-4 to TRBJ1-1; no clear D gene. Trimming cost V 6 bases and J 0 bases, with 8 bases left between them. The CDR3 runs 13 residues. CDR3 nucleotide sequence: TGTGCCAGCAGGGGGTGGATGAACACTGAAGCTTTCTTT. Amino acids: CASRGWMNTEAFF.

This clonotype was seen only a few times. This rearrangement joins TRBV6-2 or TRBV6-3 to TRBJ2-5, with a tentative D call TRBD2 (6 bases). The CDR3 consists of 13 residues. Germline lookup yields CDR1 MNHEY and CDR2 SVGEGT. Trimming shortened V by 4 bases and J by 4 bases, and 10 bases separated the two germline ends. CDR3 in amino acids: CASSSGLIETQYF. CDR3 nucleotides: TGTGCCAGCAGTTCGGGACTTATAGAGACCCAGTACTTC.

The CDR3: CATTLWRETYNEQFF. The CDR3 region has the DNA TGTGCCACCACTCTTTGGAGGGAGACCTACAATGAGCAGTTCTTC. The chain is built from TRBV15 and TRBJ2-1; a possible D gene is TRBD2 (6 bases). The germline gives CDR1 LNHNV, CDR2 YYDKDF (reference sequence). Trimming took off 7 bases at V and 2 bases at J, with 15 bases between the two ends. The CDR3 spans 15 residues.

The V call is TRBV12-3 or TRBV12-4, the J call TRBJ1-3, with D maybe TRBD1 (6 bases). Trimming removed 6 bases at V and 0 bases at J, with 12 bases between. The CDR3 loop spans 15 amino acids. In DNA, the CDR3 is TGTGCCAGCAGCGCAACAGGGAACTCTGGAAACACCATATATTTT. This sequence encodes CASSATGNSGNTIYF.

This clonotype was detected only a few times. V and J are TRBV11-2 and TRBJ2-2; TRBD1 matches at 12 bases. Unmatched junction bases numbered 10, after V lost 4 bases and J lost 7 bases. CDR1 SGHAT and CDR2 FQNNGV come from the germline V gene. The CDR3 is 17 amino acids. Written as DNA, the CDR3 is TGTGCCAGCAGCTCACGGGACAGGGGGCAAGGCGGCGGGGAGCTGTTTTTT. It encodes CASSSRDRGQGGGELFF.

V gene TRBV3-1 combines with J gene TRBJ2-1; 13 bases are a match to TRBD2. Germline CDR1 and CDR2: LGHDT and YNNKEL (reference sequence). Trimming removed 0 bases from V and 15 bases from J; junction bases left unmatched: 11. CDR3 length: 16 residues. Here the CDR3 reads CASSQDRTSGGRLRFF. Here the CDR3 DNA reads TGTGCCAGCAGCCAAGATCGGACTAGCGGGGGCCGCTTGAGGTTCTTC.

The chain uses TRBV4-1 and TRBJ2-7; 8 bases are shared with TRBD2. The length of the CDR3 is 17 residues. Germline trimming cut 0 bases from V and 4 bases from J; bases unmatched to any gene: 11. The germline gives CDR1 MGHRA, CDR2 YSYEKL. The DNA of the CDR3 is TGCGCCAGCAGCCAAGATTGGGTAGCGGGGAGACTTTACGAGCAGTACGTC. Its protein is CASSQDWVAGRLYEQYV.

At least ten counts were recorded for this clonotype. The chain combines TRBV27 with TRBJ2-2; D remains ambiguous. Between the trimmed V and J ends, which lost 8 bases and 0 bases, there was a span of 19 bases. CDR1 and CDR2 (germline): MNHEY, SMNVEV (reference sequence). CDR3 length: 17 residues. Here the CDR3 reads CASYPSPKFANTGELFF. CDR3 DNA: TGTGCCAGCTACCCCAGCCCGAAATTCGCGAACACCGGGGAGCTGTTTTTT.

This clonotype appeared many times. J is TRBJ2-3 and V is TRBV5-1; the match to TRBD2 covers 11 bases. The CDR3 is made up of 16 amino acids. Losses at the gene ends were 1 base for V and 1 base for J; bases not matched to a gene: 2. Germline CDR1 SGHRS, CDR2 YFSETQ. The CDR3 protein is CASSLPGLAGTDTQYF. CDR3 DNA sequence: TGCGCCAGCAGCTTGCCGGGACTAGCGGGCACAGATACGCAGTATTTT.

Only a few counts were recorded for this clonotype. The chain links TRBV12-3 or TRBV12-4 to TRBJ2-2; 9 bases align to TRBD1. J gave up 9 bases and V 5 bases, and 7 bases lay outside the gene matches. This CDR3 region has 14 residues. The DNA of the CDR3 is TGTGCCAGCAGTGGAAAGGGACAGGGTAGGGAGCTGTTTTTT. This encodes CASSGKGQGRELFF.